This T cell receptor (beta chain) is from a study of T-cell reconstitution after alpha-beta-depleted transplantation in children. This clonotype was seen repeatedly, ten times or more. Construction of the TCRbeta library involved unique molecular identifiers. MiXCR, run by TCRdb on the PCR reads, gives a single entry per CDR3 protein. The table shows around 440,000 distinct CDR3 sequences, with 10% to 13% occurring only once. Trimming at V came to 3 bases and at J to 0 bases, leaving 2 bases not matched to a gene. The CDR3 runs to 15 residues. The V gene's germline CDR1 is SGHVS and CDR2 FQNEAQ. The receptor was derived from a child aged 2 to 9 with inherited bone marrow failure, due to receive a stem cell transplant. The chain uses TRBV7-8 and TRBJ2-7, with TRBD1 identical over 10 bases. The sample was PBMCs, taken before TCRalphabeta/CD19-depleted stem cell transplant. In DNA, the CDR3 is TGTGCCAGCAGCTTCGGGGACAGGGGCTCCTACGAGCAGTACTTC. It specifies CASSFGDRGSYEQYF.